This T cell receptor (beta chain) was recorded in a study of shared clonotypes between healthy human individuals. Notes on the study in general: Naive subsets generally had larger estimated richness than memory subsets. Among non-shared clonotypes, generation probabilities were lower than among those shared by all four donors.

The CDR3 is made up of 17 amino acids. V lost 4 bases to trimming and J lost 0 bases; unmatched junction nucleotides: 13. The V gene's germline CDR1 is SGHDT and CDR2 YYEEEE. This clone is a singleton in its sample. The antigen remains unidentified. Sequenced by immunoSEQ multiplex PCR; TCRdb stores in-frame clones only, minus some. This table has roughly 410,000 clones, around 96% appearing once. The specimen sequenced was memory CD8+ T cells sorted from blood. Specified subset: CD45RO+ cells pooled with CCR7-negative TemRA cells. V is TRBV5-6 and J is TRBJ2-7; 7 bases are a match to TRBD1. This TCR was sampled from a man in his thirties or forties in good health. CDR3 amino acids: CASSLPRRQGFSYEQYF. In DNA form, the CDR3 reads TGTGCCAGCAGCCTACCTCGAAGACAGGGCTTCTCCTACGAGCAGTACTTC.